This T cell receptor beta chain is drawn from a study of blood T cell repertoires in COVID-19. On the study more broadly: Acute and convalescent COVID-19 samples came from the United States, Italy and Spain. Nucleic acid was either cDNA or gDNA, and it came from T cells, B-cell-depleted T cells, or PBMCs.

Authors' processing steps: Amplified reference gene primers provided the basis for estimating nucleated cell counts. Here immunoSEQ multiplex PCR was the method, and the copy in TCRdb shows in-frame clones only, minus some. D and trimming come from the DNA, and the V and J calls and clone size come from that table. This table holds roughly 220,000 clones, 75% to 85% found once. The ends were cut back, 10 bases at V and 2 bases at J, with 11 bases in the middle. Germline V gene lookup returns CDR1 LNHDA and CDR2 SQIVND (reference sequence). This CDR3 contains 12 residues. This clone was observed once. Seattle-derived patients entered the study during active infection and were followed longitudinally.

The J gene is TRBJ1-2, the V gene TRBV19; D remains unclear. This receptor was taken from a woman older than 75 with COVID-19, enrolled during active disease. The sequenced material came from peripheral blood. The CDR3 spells CATQVENYGYTF. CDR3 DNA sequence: TGTGCCACCCAGGTAGAGAACTATGGCTACACCTTC.